This TCR beta chain was captured in a study of human T cells and chemical hapten exposure. The time point denotes: pre-sensitization, week 0. Treatment given: therapeutic diphenylcyclopropenone sensitization with weekly scalp DPC. This clonotype was found many times. The CDR3 is made up of 12 amino acids. Per germline, CDR1 SQVTM and CDR2 ANQGSEA. Trimming cost V 3 bases and J 8 bases, with 12 bases left between them. TCRdb redid the calling of the RACE reads with MiXCR, one entry per CDR3 protein. Altogether about 40,000 distinct CDR3 sequences are present, roughly 10% being singletons, with the ten largest covering about 6.5%.

The sequences come from whole blood, collected in connection with sensitization to the hapten diphenylcyclopropenone (DPC). The sequence was obtained from a young man with alopecia areata. Some clones in this sample may be carry-over from other donors' samples. This chain uses TRBV29-1 with TRBJ2-3; D is unclear. The CDR3 DNA is TGCAGCGTTGATGTTAGTAGCCCTACGCAGTATTTT. It encodes CSVDVSSPTQYF.